This TCR beta chain was recorded in a study of blood T cell repertoires in COVID-19. As for the study in general: T cells, B-cell-depleted T cells, or PBMCs provided the cDNA or gDNA that served as material.

Germline-derived CDR1 and CDR2 are MDHEN and SYDVKM. Trimming took 5 bases from V and 0 from J; bases not matched to a gene: 6. This CDR3 region has 16 residues. This table comes from immunoSEQ multiplex PCR, and its TCRdb copy is limited to in-frame clones, with some not included. The sample gives around 390,000 clones, around nine tenths of which show up once; about 10% is in the top ten. The sample consisted of PBMCs or T cells enriched from blood (not recorded which). This clonotype originated in a woman in her forties or fifties who had recovered from COVID-19. This chain uses TRBV28 with TRBJ2-2; TRBD2 matches 7 bases. The CDR3 region is CASSKGGTTNTGELFF. The CDR3 DNA reads as TGTGCCAGCAGTAAAGGAGGGACTACGAACACCGGGGAGCTGTTTTTT.